Presented here are 18 T cell receptor beta chains from one specimen sequenced in a study of early T cells in non-severe SARS-CoV-2 infection. MiXCR was run by TCRdb on the 5' RACE reads, yielding one entry per CDR3 protein. Here the sample spans 36,000 or so distinct CDR3 sequences, about 3.8% being singletons. Sequences were obtained from whole blood. The receptor source for this set is an adult who was a healthcare worker with PCR-confirmed SARS-CoV-2 infection or an uninfected control (not recorded which).

This clonotype has at least ten counts. This chain joins TRBV7-3 and TRBJ2-3; 13 positions match TRBD2. Per germline, CDR1 SGHTA and CDR2 FQGTGA. This CDR3 is built from 15 residues. J gave up 5 bases and V 3 bases, and 2 bases lay outside the gene matches. In DNA form, the CDR3 reads TGTGCCAGCAGCTTGAGACTAGCGGGAGGAGATACGCAGTATTTT. It translates to CASSLRLAGGDTQYF.

Many counts were recorded for this clonotype. This chain links TRBV5-1 with TRBJ2-7, with D unclear. Per the germline V gene, CDR1 is SGHRS and CDR2 is YFSETQ. The CDR3 consists of 13 residues. Trimming pared 0 bases from V and 4 bases from J, leaving 8 bases between. This CDR3 is CASSLDDRYEQYF. In nucleotides, the CDR3 is TGCGCCAGCAGCTTGGACGATCGGTACGAGCAGTACTTC.

A few counts support this clonotype. The chain links TRBV2 to TRBJ1-1, with D tentatively TRBD1 (6 bases). Germline CDR1 is SNHLY and CDR2 is FYNNEI. V was pared by 7 bases and J by 9 bases, with 18 bases between. The CDR3 extends over 13 amino acids. The CDR3 here is CASTGAQEGKAFF. In DNA, the CDR3 is TGTGCCAGCACGGGGGCTCAAGAGGGTAAAGCTTTCTTT.

At least ten counts were recorded for this clonotype. This rearrangement joins TRBV12-3 or TRBV12-4 to TRBJ2-7, with 9 bases that match TRBD1. The CDR3 covers 16 residues. Trimming at V came to 6 bases and at J to 0 bases, leaving 9 bases not matched to a gene. Here the CDR3 DNA reads TGTGCCAGCAGGTCGGGACAGGGAATCCCCTCCTACGAGCAGTACTTC. Translated, it gives CASRSGQGIPSYEQYF.

This chain uses TRBV6-1 with TRBJ2-7, with unresolved D. The V end lost 2 bases, the J end lost 0 bases, and 17 bases lay between the germline ends. Germline values: CDR1 MNHNS, CDR2 SASEGT. The CDR3 is 17 amino acids. The CDR3 nucleotides are TGTGCCAGCAGTGAACCAAAGGAATGGGATAGCTCCTACGAGCAGTACTTC. Translated, it gives CASSEPKEWDSSYEQYF.

This clonotype was observed at least ten times. J is TRBJ1-2 and V is TRBV12-5, with 11 bases aligning to TRBD1. There are 14 residues in the CDR3. CDR1 is LGHNT and CDR2 is FRNRAP in the germline V gene. V shed 6 bases, J shed 2 bases, and the junction held 2 bases outside the gene matches. CDR3 DNA sequence: TGTGCTAGTGGATGGGACAGGGGGAACTATGGCTACACCTTC. It is translated as CASGWDRGNYGYTF.

The chain's CDR3 is CASSSSRGKISYEQYF. The CDR3 DNA is TGTGCCAGCAGTAGTTCTCGGGGGAAAATTTCCTACGAGCAGTACTTC. The chain is built from TRBV21-1 and TRBJ2-7; no DNA check was done on the table's D call, TRBD1. TRBV21-1 is classified as a pseudogene. The CDR3 is 16 amino acids.

In this sample, this clonotype turned up many times. The rearrangement links TRBV5-6 to TRBJ2-7; D is perhaps TRBD1 or TRBD2 (5 bases each). Between the trimmed V and J ends, which lost 4 bases and 7 bases, there was a span of 21 bases. The germline gives CDR1 SGHDT, CDR2 YYEEEE. The CDR3 sequence is 15 residues long. CDR3 sequence reads: CASSIGLVRGGEQYF. The DNA for the CDR3 is TGTGCCAGCAGCATCGGACTCGTCCGGGGCGGGGAGCAGTACTTC.

The chain links TRBV28 to TRBJ2-7, with D unclear. The CDR3 has 16 residues. Germline values: CDR1 MDHEN, CDR2 SYDVKM. Trimming cost V 3 bases and J 3 bases, with 18 bases left between them. The CDR3 region is CASSFHPASDNYEQYF. The CDR3 DNA follows: TGTGCCAGCAGTTTCCATCCAGCCTCAGATAACTACGAGCAGTACTTC.

This clonotype was seen ten or more times. This chain uses TRBV10-3 with TRBJ1-4, with 7 bases that match TRBD1. The CDR3 contains 15 residues. Germline CDR1 ENHRY, CDR2 SYGVKD. With 3 bases clipped from V and 3 bases from J, the junction kept 4 bases outside the gene matches. CDR3 sequence (DNA): TGTGCCATCAGTGACTCGGACAGGCCTAATGAAAAACTGTTTTTT. This gives the protein CAISDSDRPNEKLFF.

The CDR3 DNA is TGCAGTGCTAGACAGGGGCCTTCACCCCTCCACTTT. Translation gives CSARQGPSPLHF. The chain has TRBV20-1 and TRBJ1-6; D might be TRBD1 (6 bases). The CDR3 has 12 residues. V was clipped by 2 bases and J by 9 bases, with 8 bases between them. From germline, CDR1 is DFQATT and CDR2 SNEGSKA (reference sequence).

This clonotype appeared many times. The chain couples TRBV7-6 to TRBJ1-1, with 9 bases identical to TRBD1. This CDR3 contains 15 residues. V was pared by 5 bases and J by 1 base, with 5 bases of the junction left unmatched. Germline lookup yields CDR1 SGHVS and CDR2 FNYEAQ. CDR3 DNA: TGTGCCAGCAGCATAGAGGACAGGGGGAACACTGAAGCTTTCTTT. Protein: CASSIEDRGNTEAFF.

The table lists this clonotype with many counts. The chain is built from TRBV6-5 and TRBJ2-1; 8 positions match TRBD1. Germline V CDR1 and CDR2: MNHEY, SVGAGI. The CDR3 has 13 residues. V lost 5 bases and J lost 8; bases outside the gene matches: 5. Here the CDR3 reads CASSRDRGYEQFF. DNA of the CDR3: TGTGCCAGCAGTCGTGACAGGGGCTATGAGCAGTTCTTC.

This clonotype occurred many times. The CDR3 spells CASSMKPGGETAFF. In DNA, the CDR3 is TGTGCCAGCAGCATGAAGCCAGGGGGCGAGACGGCTTTCTTT. This sequence joins TRBV21-1 and TRBJ1-1; the table's D gene call, TRBD1, was not cross checked with the DNA. TRBV21-1 is a pseudogene segment. The CDR3 totals 14 residues.

At least ten counts were recorded for this clonotype. The chain carries TRBV10-3 and TRBJ2-2; the D is unclear. V lost 5 bases, J lost 2 bases, and 6 bases lay in between. Germline values: CDR1 ENHRY, CDR2 SYGVKD. The CDR3 sequence is 13 residues long. This CDR3 reads CAISLGNTGELFF. DNA of the CDR3: TGTGCCATCAGTCTCGGTAACACCGGGGAGCTGTTTTTT.

In its sample, this clonotype was seen many times. The rearrangement joins TRBV30 to TRBJ2-1, with D unclear. This CDR3 is 14 amino acids long. CDR1 is GTSNPN, CDR2 SVGIG, per germline (reference sequence). Between the trimmed V and J ends, which lost 1 base and 2 bases, there was a span of 9 bases. The CDR3 sequence: CAWSANSPYNEQFF. The CDR3 nucleotides are TGTGCCTGGAGTGCTAACTCCCCCTACAATGAGCAGTTCTTC.

This clonotype has only a few counts. V is TRBV28 and J is TRBJ2-3, with 9 bases identical to TRBD1. This CDR3 comprises 15 residues. CDR1 and CDR2 (germline): MDHEN, SYDVKM. Trimming removed 5 bases from V and 5 bases from J; junction bases left unmatched: 8. The CDR3 sequence is CASSAGQGWVDTQYF. For the CDR3, the DNA is TGTGCCAGCAGTGCTGGACAGGGGTGGGTAGATACGCAGTATTTT.

The chain uses TRBV28 and TRBJ2-6; D unresolved. The CDR3 has 11 amino acids. V dropped 11 bases and J dropped 0 bases, with 2 bases sitting between them. Germline lookup yields CDR1 MDHEN and CDR2 SYDVKM. The CDR3 DNA reads TGTGCCTGCTCTGGGGCCAACGTCCTGACTTTC. Protein: CACSGANVLTF.